A single sample gave rise to the 32 T cell receptor beta chains below, sequenced in a study of cytomegalovirus exposure and HLA in healthy donors. It was with 60 Vbeta and 13 Jbeta primers that the PCR ran. Generated by immunoSEQ multiplex PCR, the TCRdb table keeps only in-frame clones and is missing some. The sample carries about 160,000 clones, roughly 83% recorded once. Sequencing input: PBMCs. The receptors stem from a man aged 25-45 years in good health and CMV-seronegative.

J is TRBJ2-5 and V is TRBV11-3, with a weak D call TRBD1 (5 bases). The CDR3 contains 14 residues. Trimming took off 6 bases at V and 5 bases at J, with 16 bases between the two ends. From germline, CDR1 is SGHNT and CDR2 YENEEA. The CDR3 region is CASSSIRGKETQYF. The CDR3 region has the DNA TGTGCCAGCAGTTCTATAAGGGGCAAGGAGACCCAGTACTTC.

V is TRBV28 and J is TRBJ1-6; tentative D call: TRBD1 (6 bases). V lost 11 bases to trimming and J lost 8 bases, with 19 bases between them. The germline V gene encodes CDR1 MDHEN and CDR2 SYDVKM. This CDR3 comprises 14 residues. CDR3 coding DNA: TGTGCCGGTAAAGTCAGGGGAGTCGATTCACCCCTCCACTTT. Amino acids: CAGKVRGVDSPLHF.

This sequence joins TRBV30 and TRBJ2-7; weak D call: TRBD2 (6 bases). Between the trimmed V and J ends, which lost 1 base and 7 bases, there was a span of 8 bases. Germline CDR1 reads GTSNPN; CDR2 reads SVGIG (reference sequence). CDR3 length equals 11 residues. The CDR3 sequence is CAWSAGREQYF. The CDR3 DNA sequence: TGTGCCTGGAGTGCGGGGAGGGAGCAGTACTTC.

V gene TRBV30 combines with J gene TRBJ1-2; no firm D call. Germline assignment: CDR1 GTSNPN and CDR2 SVGIG (reference sequence). CDR3 length: 12 amino acids. Trimming removed 0 bases from V and 4 bases from J, with 6 bases in between. CDR3 bases: TGTGCCTGGAGTGTGTCTAGCTATGGCTACACCTTC. Protein product: CAWSVSSYGYTF.

The V and J genes are TRBV4-2 and TRBJ2-1; the match to TRBD2 covers 11 bases. In germline, CDR1 is LGHNA, CDR2 YNFKEQ. Losses at the gene ends were 1 base for V and 8 bases for J; bases not matched to a gene: 13. This CDR3 has 18 residues. This CDR3 reads CASSQVNILAGDRDEQFF. The CDR3 DNA is TGTGCCAGCAGCCAAGTGAATATACTAGCGGGAGATCGTGATGAGCAGTTCTTC.

This chain links TRBV11-2 with TRBJ2-2, with 9 bases aligning to TRBD2. Germline CDR1 is SGHAT and CDR2 is FQNNGV. Germline trimming cut 3 bases from V and 1 base from J; bases unmatched to any gene: 3. The CDR3 consists of 16 residues. CDR3 DNA sequence: TGTGCCAGCAGCTTTCAGACTAGCGGGAACACCGGGGAGCTGTTTTTT. Translated, it gives CASSFQTSGNTGELFF.

This clone has only one observation. This chain uses TRBV5-4 with TRBJ2-7, with 7 positions matching TRBD2. The ends lost 0 bases at V and 6 bases at J; junction bases unmatched: 9. The CDR3 extends over 15 amino acids. Germline loops: CDR1 SGHNT, CDR2 YYREEE (reference sequence). The CDR3 DNA reads TGTGCCAGCAGCTTGGTAGGGACTCCTAGCGGCGAGCAGTACTTC. Its translation: CASSLVGTPSGEQYF.

In nucleotides, the CDR3 is TGCGCCAGCACCGGACAGGCGAACACCGGGGAGCTGTTTTTT. Its translation: CASTGQANTGELFF. The V call is TRBV5-1, the J call TRBJ2-2; TRBD1 aligns across 7 bases. The CDR3 has 14 residues. CDR1 SGHRS and CDR2 YFSETQ come from the germline V gene. After removal of 6 bases from V and 0 bases from J, the junction contained 2 bases not matched to a gene.

The chain couples TRBV30 to TRBJ2-7, with D perhaps TRBD2 (5 bases). The CDR3 covers 11 residues. Germline V gene data show CDR1 as GTSNPN and CDR2 as SVGIG (reference sequence). V lost 4 bases and J 4 bases, leaving 8 bases between the germline ends. The CDR3 sequence is CAWKDSYEQYF. As DNA, the CDR3 is TGTGCCTGGAAGGACTCGTACGAGCAGTACTTC.

The CDR3 loop reads CASSNPTRSSGTDTQYF. CDR3 DNA sequence: TGTGCCAGCAGTAATCCAACGCGGTCATCAGGCACAGATACGCAGTATTTT. The chain is built from TRBV28 and TRBJ2-3; D is ambiguous. CDR3 length: 17 residues. Deletions cut 5 bases from V and 1 base from J, with 19 bases between. CDR1 is MDHEN, CDR2 SYDVKM, per germline.

The chain has TRBV5-8 and TRBJ2-7; TRBD1 matches 7 bases. From germline, CDR1 is SGHTS and CDR2 YDEGEE. V shed 5 bases, J shed 4 bases, and the junction held 12 bases outside the gene matches. This CDR3 has 15 amino acids. As DNA, the CDR3 is TGTGCCAGCAGTGGGACAGACAGGCTTAAATACGAGCAGTACTTC. Residues: CASSGTDRLKYEQYF.

The V gene is TRBV6-1, the J gene TRBJ2-1, with D maybe TRBD2 (5 bases). This CDR3 has 16 amino acids. V was clipped by 2 bases and J by 4 bases, with 15 bases between them. Germline-derived CDR1 and CDR2 are MNHNS and SASEGT. This chain's CDR3 is CASSEWARVIYNEQFF. The CDR3 bases are TGTGCCAGCAGTGAATGGGCGAGGGTCATTTACAATGAGCAGTTCTTC.

This chain joins TRBV2 and TRBJ2-7; D not resolved. Germline CDR1 and CDR2: SNHLY and FYNNEI. V was trimmed by 1 base and J by 6 bases, leaving 13 bases between them. CDR3 length: 14 residues. The CDR3, as DNA: TGTGCCAGCAGTGAAGTTTGGGTAAGAGGCGAGCAGTACTTC. It is translated as CASSEVWVRGEQYF.

The chain combines TRBV5-1 with TRBJ2-3; the D is unclear. CDR1 and CDR2 from the germline V gene are SGHRS and YFSETQ. Trimming took 0 bases from V and 0 from J, leaving 14 bases between them. The CDR3 runs 17 residues. DNA for the CDR3: TGCGCCAGCAGCTTGGCCGTGGGCACCTCTAGCACAGATACGCAGTATTTT. It encodes CASSLAVGTSSTDTQYF.

The chain carries TRBV18 and TRBJ1-5; 7 nucleotides agree with TRBD1. CDR1 and CDR2 from the germline V gene are KGHSH and LQKENI. CDR3 length: 15 amino acids. V lost 3 bases and J lost 3; bases outside the gene matches: 5. The CDR3 region is CASSPGRGANQPQHF. The CDR3 bases are TGTGCCAGCTCACCGGGCAGGGGGGCCAATCAGCCCCAGCATTTT. Full variable domain (missing parts from reference TRBV18 and TRBJ1-5): NAGVMQNPRHLVRRRGQEARLRCSPMKGHSHVYWYRQLPEEGLKFMVYLQKENIIDESGMPKERFSAEFPKEGPSILRIQQVVRGDSAAYFCASSPGRGANQPQHFGDGTRLSIL.

The chain couples TRBV11-2 to TRBJ2-2; TRBD1 might be the D (5 bases). CDR3 length equals 16 residues. From germline, CDR1 is SGHAT and CDR2 FQNNGV. The germline V and J ends were trimmed by 2 bases and 0 bases, with 10 bases remaining between them. CDR3 loop: CASSLWGSANTGELFF. In DNA form, the CDR3 reads TGTGCCAGCAGCTTATGGGGCAGCGCGAACACCGGGGAGCTGTTTTTT.

There are a few counts of this clone. The gene calls are TRBV9 and TRBJ2-5; possible D gene TRBD2, 6 bases. Looked up from germline, CDR1 is SGDLS and CDR2 is YYNGEE. The CDR3 spans 15 residues. V lost 2 bases, J lost 5 bases, and 16 bases lay in between. This CDR3 reads CASSVSRTSFETQYF. CDR3 in DNA: TGTGCCAGCAGCGTTTCGCGAACTAGCTTCGAGACCCAGTACTTC.

This clone showed up just once. V and J are TRBV7-9 and TRBJ1-1, with D uncertain. Germline CDR1 and CDR2: SEHNR and FQNEAQ (reference sequence). This CDR3 region has 12 residues. V was cut by 7 bases and J by 1 base, with 7 bases left in between. The CDR3 DNA reads TGTGCCAGCATCATCGGGAACACTGAAGCTTTCTTT. This encodes CASIIGNTEAFF. Full variable domain (remainder filled in from reference TRBV7-9 and TRBJ1-1): DTGVSQNPRHKITKRGQNVTFRCDPISEHNRLYWYRQTLGQGPEFLTYFQNEAQLEKSRLLSDRFSAERPKGSFSTLEIQRTEQGDSAMYLCASIIGNTEAFFGQGTRLTVV.

The chain combines TRBV6-1 with TRBJ1-4; D is possibly TRBD1 (6 bases). CDR1 MNHNS and CDR2 SASEGT come from the germline V gene. The V and J ends lost 0 bases and 9 bases respectively, with 11 bases between them. CDR3 size: 14 residues. CDR3: CASSEAQTGKKLFF. In nucleotides, the CDR3 is TGTGCCAGCAGTGAAGCTCAAACAGGGAAAAAACTGTTTTTT.

The rearrangement links TRBV7-9 to TRBJ2-7; D not certain. Per the germline V gene, CDR1 is SEHNR and CDR2 is FQNEAQ (reference sequence). This CDR3 contains 13 residues. The germline V and J ends were trimmed by 1 base and 2 bases, with 6 bases remaining between them. The chain's CDR3 is CASSLDETYEQYF. The CDR3 nucleotides are TGTGCCAGCAGCTTAGACGAGACCTACGAGCAGTACTTC.

The chain uses TRBV11-3 and TRBJ2-1, with 8 nucleotides matching TRBD2. Per germline, CDR1 SGHNT and CDR2 YENEEA. The J segment lost 7 bases and the V segment lost 0 bases, leaving 8 bases of the junction unmatched. The CDR3 extends over 16 amino acids. The CDR3 DNA reads TGTGCCAGCAGCTTAGACGGGGGGGGGCCGGGGAATGAGCAGTTCTTC. This gives the protein CASSLDGGGPGNEQFF.

The chain employs TRBV11-2 and TRBJ2-5; 8 bases line up with TRBD1. Trimming removed 1 base from V and 4 bases from J; junction bases left unmatched: 5. Germline assignment: CDR1 SGHAT and CDR2 FQNNGV. There are 15 residues in the CDR3. CDR3 in amino acids: CASSLAWTGTETQYF. The CDR3 nucleotides are TGTGCCAGCAGCTTAGCCTGGACAGGGACAGAGACCCAGTACTTC. The complete variable domain, with remaining parts taken from reference TRBV11-2 and TRBJ2-5, reads EAGVAQSPRYKIIEKRQSVAFWCNPISGHATLYWYQQILGQGPKLLIQFQNNGVVDDSQLPKDRFSAERLKGVDSTLKIQPAKLEDSAVYLCASSLAWTGTETQYFGPGTRLLVL.

The chain employs TRBV27 and TRBJ1-6; tentative D call: TRBD1 (6 bases). CDR3 length equals 16 residues. Looked up from germline, CDR1 is MNHEY and CDR2 is SMNVEV (reference sequence). V was pared by 5 bases and J by 2 bases, with 13 bases between. The CDR3 sequence: CASSPQGSPYNSPLHF. The CDR3 nucleotides read TGTGCCAGCAGTCCGCAGGGGAGCCCCTATAATTCACCCCTCCACTTT.

This rearrangement joins TRBV9 to TRBJ2-5, with TRBD1 identical over 8 bases. After removal of 3 bases from V and 5 bases from J, the junction contained 9 bases not matched to a gene. From germline, CDR1 is SGDLS and CDR2 YYNGEE. The length of the CDR3 is 15 residues. The CDR3 region has the DNA TGTGCCAGCAGCGCCGAGGACAGGGTCGGGGAGACCCAGTACTTC. This sequence encodes CASSAEDRVGETQYF. Looking up the rest from reference TRBV9 and TRBJ2-5 gives the full variable domain: DSGVTQTPKHLITATGQRVTLRCSPRSGDLSVYWYQQSLDQGLQFLIQYYNGEERAKGNILERFSAQQFPDLHSELNLSSLELGDSALYFCASSAEDRVGETQYFGPGTRLLVL.

This chain links TRBV5-1 with TRBJ2-7; 8 bases align to TRBD1. Germline CDR1 is SGHRS and CDR2 is YFSETQ. CDR3 length equals 16 residues. Unmatched junction bases numbered 16, after V lost 4 bases and J lost 7 bases. CDR3 nucleotide sequence: TGCGCCAGCAGCGCGGGACAGGAGTTTTTTTTCGCGGAGCAGTACTTC. Protein: CASSAGQEFFFAEQYF.

V is TRBV18 and J is TRBJ2-5; perhaps TRBD1 as D (6 bases). The end of the DNA fits TRBJ2-7 better, so the J call may be wrong. CDR3 size: 14 residues. Germline CDR1 is KGHSH and CDR2 is LQKENI. The CDR3 region is CASSPPSQGYEQYF. The CDR3 DNA sequence: TGTGCCAGCTCACCACCGTCACAGGGCTACGAGCAGTACTTC.

Note on this clone: This CDR3 is also generated by other DNA sequences in the sample. The chain links TRBV7-8 to TRBJ2-5; 8 bases are a match to TRBD1. The CDR3 loop spans 15 amino acids. Germline CDR1 reads SGHVS; CDR2 reads FQNEAQ. J was trimmed by 7 bases and V by 5 bases; bases with no gene match: 12. The CDR3 loop is CASSPDRGRGWTQYF. CDR3 nucleotide sequence: TGTGCCAGCAGCCCAGACAGGGGTAGGGGATGGACCCAGTACTTC.

The genes are TRBV4-2 and TRBJ1-6; 8 positions agree with TRBD1. Germline V gives CDR1 LGHNA, CDR2 YNFKEQ. Trimming took 3 bases from V and 8 from J; bases not matched to a gene: 12. This CDR3 spans 17 amino acids. CDR3 protein: CASSHHRGNRQDSPLHF. The DNA of the CDR3 is TGTGCCAGCAGCCATCACAGGGGGAATAGACAAGATTCACCCCTCCACTTT.

This clone has a handful of counts. This sequence joins TRBV15 and TRBJ2-1; D call uncertain. The V end was cut by 0 bases, the J end by 0 bases, with 9 bases between. The CDR3 covers 16 residues. Looked up from germline, CDR1 is LNHNV and CDR2 is YYDKDF (reference sequence). CDR3 in amino acids: CATSREGSSSYNEQFF. The CDR3 nucleotides read TGTGCCACCAGCAGAGAGGGCTCAAGCTCCTACAATGAGCAGTTCTTC.

This chain uses TRBV9 with TRBJ2-7, with D perhaps matching TRBD1 (6 bases). Per germline, CDR1 SGDLS and CDR2 YYNGEE. The CDR3 contains 14 residues. With 4 bases removed from V and 3 bases from J, the gap between germline ends came to 14 bases. As DNA, the CDR3 is TGTGCCAGCAGCCCGGGACATCCCAACTACGAGCAGTACTTC. The encoded protein is CASSPGHPNYEQYF.

The chain combines TRBV29-1 with TRBJ2-5; D remains ambiguous. V was clipped by 4 bases and J by 1 base, with 10 bases between them. The CDR3 extends over 13 amino acids. The germline CDR1 and CDR2 sequences are SQVTM and ANQGSEA. The CDR3 spells CSVGNRVQETQYF. CDR3 DNA sequence: TGCAGCGTTGGAAACAGAGTCCAAGAGACCCAGTACTTC.

The chain uses TRBV4-1 and TRBJ2-7; D may be TRBD2 (6 bases). The germline V gene encodes CDR1 MGHRA and CDR2 YSYEKL. The CDR3 loop spans 14 amino acids. The V end lost 3 bases, the J end lost 3 bases, and 12 bases lay between the germline ends. CDR3 bases: TGCGCCAGCAGCCAGGCAGGGACTTTCTACGAGCAGTACTTC. Translating gives CASSQAGTFYEQYF.